The 8 T cell receptor beta chains below come from one sample, sequenced in a study of blood T cell repertoires in COVID-19. Method: immunoSEQ multiplex PCR; TCRdb's copy keeps in-frame clones and lacks some. The data hold over 50,000 clones, with roughly 72% observed a single time. The sample comprised peripheral blood. The origin of the receptors is a woman between 65 and 79 years old with COVID-19, enrolled during active disease.

This chain connects TRBV27 to TRBJ2-7; possibly TRBD2 for D (6 bases). Trimming left V 0 bases short and J 2 bases short, with 11 bases between. Germline-derived CDR1 and CDR2 are MNHEY and SMNVEV (reference sequence). The CDR3 runs 15 residues. The DNA of the CDR3 is TGTGCCAGCAGTTTATCGGGGGGACTCCCCTACGAGCAGTACTTC. This translates into CASSLSGGLPYEQYF.

The chain is built from TRBV4-1 and TRBJ2-2; no reliable D call. The CDR3 contains 15 residues. In germline, CDR1 is MGHRA, CDR2 YSYEKL. V was clipped by 5 bases and J by 6 bases, with 16 bases between them. CDR3 bases: TGCGCCAGCAGCTCGTTGGGTCGACGGGCCGGGGAGCTGTTTTTT. Encoded protein: CASSSLGRRAGELFF.

The J gene is TRBJ1-5, the V gene TRBV6-5; tentatively, D is TRBD1 (6 bases). Trimming shortened V by 4 bases and J by 2 bases, and 12 bases separated the two germline ends. Germline CDR1 and CDR2: MNHEY and SVGAGI. The CDR3 loop spans 15 amino acids. The DNA for the CDR3 is TGTGCCAGCAGTTGGTCACAGGGAGGCAATCAGCCCCAGCATTTT. This translates into CASSWSQGGNQPQHF.

This clone has only a few counts. The chain uses TRBV6-6 and TRBJ2-5; tentatively, D is TRBD2 (6 bases). CDR3 length: 15 residues. Trimming shortened V by 6 bases and J by 4 bases, and 18 bases separated the two germline ends. The germline CDR1 and CDR2 sequences are MNHNY and SVGAGI (reference sequence). Written as DNA, the CDR3 is TGTGCCAGCAGCCCCGGGAATAGGGGAGGAGAGACCCAGTACTTC. It specifies CASSPGNRGGETQYF.

The chain employs TRBV6-2 or TRBV6-3 and TRBJ2-1, with 9 positions matching TRBD1. Germline trimming cut 5 bases from V and 8 bases from J; bases unmatched to any gene: 7. Germline V lookup: CDR1 MNHEY, CDR2 SVGEGT. CDR3 length: 14 residues. Here the CDR3 reads CASSPIDRGDEQFF. The CDR3 nucleotides read TGTGCCAGCAGTCCAATCGACAGGGGGGATGAGCAGTTCTTC.

The table lists this clone with a few counts. V gene TRBV10-3 combines with J gene TRBJ2-7, with 8 bases that match TRBD2. V lost 6 bases to trimming and J lost 4 bases; unmatched junction nucleotides: 8. There are 14 residues in the CDR3. Germline CDR1 is ENHRY and CDR2 is SYGVKD. The CDR3 sequence is CAIRSGGTAYEQYF. CDR3 nucleotide sequence: TGTGCCATCAGATCGGGGGGGACGGCGTACGAGCAGTACTTC.

The chain employs TRBV4-2 and TRBJ2-1; 12 bases are shared with TRBD2. Germline CDR1 and CDR2: LGHNA and YNFKEQ. V trimming: 4 bases; J trimming: 8 bases; junction bases outside the gene matches: 9. CDR3 length equals 16 residues. CDR3 DNA: TGTGCCAGCAGCCGCATACTAGCGGGAGGTGCGGATGAGCAGTTCTTC. This sequence encodes CASSRILAGGADEQFF.

The V call is TRBV4-1, the J call TRBJ1-1; the match to TRBD1 covers 8 bases. Germline V gene lookup returns CDR1 MGHRA and CDR2 YSYEKL. The CDR3 has 15 amino acids. With 2 bases clipped from V and 3 bases from J, the junction kept 5 bases outside the gene matches. CDR3 sequence: CASSQPRTGHTEAFF. The CDR3 DNA sequence: TGCGCCAGCAGCCAACCCAGGACAGGGCACACTGAAGCTTTCTTT.